This T cell receptor beta chain was documented in a study of T cell changes during pregnancy in multiple sclerosis. The table came from immunoSEQ multiplex PCR; TCRdb's copy has only in-frame clones and leaves some out. Among about 35,000 clones listed, 90% were seen once. This TCR derives from a female donor with multiple sclerosis, enrolled in a pregnancy study. The starting material was CD4+ T cells from peripheral blood mononuclear cells, obtained in the second trimester of pregnancy.

CDR3 DNA sequence: TGCAGCGTTGAGAGAGACAGGTTCGACTATGGCTACACCTTC. Protein sequence: CSVERDRFDYGYTF. V usage is TRBV29-1 and J usage is TRBJ1-2, with a tentative D call TRBD1 (6 bases). CDR1 and CDR2 from the germline V gene are SQVTM and ANQGSEA. The length of the CDR3 is 14 residues. With 3 bases removed from V and 3 bases from J, the gap between germline ends came to 14 bases.